These T cell receptor beta chains were read from a single sample in a study of read filtering for tumor transcriptome and immune sequencing. TCRdb re-derived calls from the reads in MiXCR, one entry per CDR3 protein. The sample yields approximately 140,000 distinct CDR3 sequences, around 14% seen once. The specimen was a population of CD138-negative cells sorted from bone marrow. These receptors were obtained from a donor at least 40 years old with multiple myeloma. Both conserved end residues are part of each CDR3. Each record gives: clone size, D gene, V gene, J gene, CDR3 DNA, CDR3 protein. The D gene is left open where the match is weak. Not all rows give a size; the values are once, few, many and, for expanded clones, a class.

>many|TRBD2|TRBV19|TRBJ2-2
TGTGCCAGTAGCCGGGAGGTTCGTACCGGGGAGCTGTTTTTT
CASSREVRTGELFF
>many|.|TRBV29-1|TRBJ2-3
TGCAGCGGCCACACAGGGACAGATACGCAGTATTTT
CSGHTGTDTQYF
>many|.|TRBV12-3/TRBV12-4|TRBJ2-1
TGCGCCAGCAGCTTAGGTTATGAGCAGTTCTTC
CASSLGYEQFF
>.|.|TRBV6-6|TRBJ1-1
TGTGCCAGCAGTTACAGAGACACTGAAGCTTTCTTT
CASSYRDTEAFF
>many|TRBD2|TRBV5-1|TRBJ2-1
TGCGCCAGCAGCCCCCCAAGGACTAGCGGGAGTGAGAATGAGCAGTTCTTC
CASSPPRTSGSENEQFF
>many|TRBD2|TRBV29-1|TRBJ2-3
TGCAGCGCCGGGGGGTATATCACAGATACGCAGTATTTT
CSAGGYITDTQYF
>.|TRBD2|TRBV19|TRBJ2-1
TGTGCCAGTAGCCTTAACCGCCTAGCGGGAGGGGCCTACAATGAGCAGTTCTTC
CASSLNRLAGGAYNEQFF
>many|.|TRBV20-1|TRBJ1-1
TGCAGTGCTAGGGATCCGGGACACAGAATGAACACTGAAGCTTTCTTT
CSARDPGHRMNTEAFF
>many|.|TRBV24-1|TRBJ2-1
TGTGCCACCAGTGAGCAAACATCGAGCTCCTACAATGAGCAGTTCTTC
CATSEQTSSSYNEQFF
>.|.|TRBV12-3/TRBV12-4|TRBJ2-4
TGTGCCAGCAGTTTAGCACAGAAACTAGCCAAAAACATTCAGTACTTC
CASSLAQKLAKNIQYF
>many|.|TRBV18|TRBJ1-1
TGTGCCAGCTCACCAAACCCAGGGAACACTGAAGCTTTCTTT
CASSPNPGNTEAFF
>many|TRBD1|TRBV6-1|TRBJ2-2
TGTGCCAGCAGCAGGACAGGTCGGGCTGGTCAAGGGGAGCTGTTTTTT
CASSRTGRAGQGELFF
>many|TRBD2|TRBV6-5|TRBJ2-3
TGTGCCAGCACCCCCCGGCGGCTAGCGGGAGCAGATACGCAGTATTTT
CASTPRRLAGADTQYF
>many|TRBD1|TRBV2|TRBJ1-2
TGTGCCAGCAGCGGGACAGACCTTCCCATCTATGGCTACACCTTC
CASSGTDLPIYGYTF
>many|TRBD1|TRBV4-2|TRBJ2-6
TGCGCCAGCAGCCAAGGGAAGCAGGGGGCAACTGGGGCCAACGTCCTGACTTTC
CASSQGKQGATGANVLTF
>many|.|TRBV29-1|TRBJ1-1
TGCAGCGTCGAGGGGGGGGGCTACACTGAAGCTTTCTTT
CSVEGGGYTEAFF
>.|.|TRBV6-2/TRBV6-3|TRBJ2-1
TGTGCCAGCAGTGCCGGGACCCCCTCCTACGATGAGCAGTTCTTC
CASSAGTPSYDEQFF
>many|.|TRBV2|TRBJ1-1
TGTGCCAGCAGTATACAGGAGAACACTGAAGCTTTCTTT
CASSIQENTEAFF
>many|TRBD2|TRBV20-1|TRBJ2-1
TGCAGTGCTAACCAGAGGACTAGCGGGAAATCAAATGAGCAGTTCTTC
CSANQRTSGKSNEQFF
>.|.|TRBV29-1|TRBJ1-5
TGCAGCGTTGCAGGCCAGTATAGCAATCAGCCCCAGCATTTT
CSVAGQYSNQPQHF
>many|TRBD1|TRBV6-2/TRBV6-3|TRBJ1-1
TGTGCCAGCACCGCGACAGGGGAAGCTTTCTTT
CASTATGEAFF
>.|.|TRBV6-5|TRBJ2-3
TGTGCCAGCAGATCACTAGAACCAGATACGCAGTATTTT
CASRSLEPDTQYF
>many|.|TRBV6-1|TRBJ1-2
TGTGCCAGCAGTACTCGAGGCTACACCTTC
CASSTRGYTF
>many|TRBD2|TRBV20-1|TRBJ2-3
TGCAGTGCTAGAAGTCCGCTAGCGGGAGAGGCAGATACGCAGTATTTT
CSARSPLAGEADTQYF
>many|.|TRBV7-2|TRBJ1-4
TGTGCCAGCAGCGGGGGTGAGGATGAAAAACTGTTTTTT
CASSGGEDEKLFF
>many|TRBD1|TRBV10-2|TRBJ2-5
TGCGCCAGCAGCCTGGACAGGGTTGGGACCCAGTACTTC
CASSLDRVGTQYF
>many|TRBD2|TRBV20-1|TRBJ2-1
TGCAGTGCTAGAGAAGGACTAGCGGCAAGACCGTACAATGAGCAGTTCTTC
CSAREGLAARPYNEQFF
>.|TRBD2|TRBV4-1|TRBJ2-5
TGCGCCAGCAGCCAAGCCCGGACTAGCGGGAGGGAGTACTTC
CASSQARTSGREYF
>many|TRBD2|TRBV29-1|TRBJ2-2
TGCAGCGTCGGGGGGGGGAGTATCAACACCGGGGAGCTGTTTTTT
CSVGGGSINTGELFF
>few|TRBD2|TRBV7-2|TRBJ2-5
TGTGCCAGCGTCCAACCGGGACTAGCGGGAGGAAGAGAGACCCAGTACTTC
CASVQPGLAGGRETQYF
>many|.|TRBV3-1|TRBJ2-1
TGTGCCAGCAGCCTCTCCGGGACCAGCTACAATGAGCAGTTCTTC
CASSLSGTSYNEQFF
>many|TRBD2|TRBV2|TRBJ2-1
TGTGCCTCGACGAAGGTAGCGGGAGTCTTGAATGAGCAGTTCTTC
CASTKVAGVLNEQFF
>many|.|TRBV4-1|TRBJ2-1
TGCGCCAGCAGCCAAAAGTATATGGGCGGCCTATCCTACAATGAGCAGTTCTTC
CASSQKYMGGLSYNEQFF
>many|.|TRBV27|TRBJ2-1
TGTGCCAGCAGTCCATACTCCAGGGGAGAGCAGTTCTTC
CASSPYSRGEQFF
>many|.|TRBV20-1|TRBJ2-1
TGCAGTGCTAGAGGTCGGTCTTATAGCGGTTCCAGCTCCTACAATGAGCAGTTCTTC
CSARGRSYSGSSSYNEQFF
>.|.|TRBV11-2|TRBJ1-2
TGTGCCAGCAGCTTAGACGGCTTGGGCGGACTCCACACCTTC
CASSLDGLGGLHTF
>many|TRBD2|TRBV24-1|TRBJ2-1
TGTGCCACCAGTGACCAGGGCCAAACTAGCGGGAGGACCTACAATGAGCAGTTCTTC
CATSDQGQTSGRTYNEQFF
>many|.|TRBV7-9|TRBJ2-7
TGTGCCAGCAGCTTAGAAGCACCCGAGCAGTACTTC
CASSLEAPEQYF
>many|.|TRBV6-6|TRBJ2-1
TGTGCCAGCAGTTCCCGAGGGAGAGGGAATGAGCAGTTCTTC
CASSSRGRGNEQFF
>many|.|TRBV2|TRBJ1-2
TGTGCCAGCAGTGAATCGGGACCTGGCGGCTATGGCTACACCTTC
CASSESGPGGYGYTF
>many|.|TRBV20-1|TRBJ2-5
TGCAGTGCCCGGAACTACCGATTGCAGGGGCAAGAGACCCAGTACTTC
CSARNYRLQGQETQYF
>many|TRBD1|TRBV7-3|TRBJ2-7
TGTGCCAGCAGCTTAAGAGGGACAGGACACGAGCAGTACTTC
CASSLRGTGHEQYF
>many|.|TRBV12-3/TRBV12-4|TRBJ2-7
TGTGCCAGCACCTTGGGGGGCAACGAGCAGTACTTC
CASTLGGNEQYF
>.|.|TRBV5-6|TRBJ1-5
TGTGCCAGCACCAAAACGGACAGTAGCAATCTGCCCCAGCATTTT
CASTKTDSSNLPQHF
>many|.|TRBV6-5|TRBJ1-1
TGTGCCAGCAGACAAGCGGTTAACACTGAAGCTTTCTTT
CASRQAVNTEAFF
>.|TRBD1|TRBV19|TRBJ2-2
TGTGCCAGTAGTACCTGGGACAGGGGGCGGACCGGGGAGCTGTTTTTT
CASSTWDRGRTGELFF
>many|.|TRBV4-1|TRBJ2-2
TGCGCCAGCAGCCTTTGGACGGAAACCGGGGAGCTGTTTTTT
CASSLWTETGELFF
>.|TRBD1|TRBV4-1|TRBJ1-3
TGCGCCAGCAGCCTGGGACAGAGCTCTGGAAACACCATATATTTT
CASSLGQSSGNTIYF
>once|.|TRBV7-9|TRBJ2-3
TGTGCCAGCAGCTTTTTGGTGGGCACAGATACGCAGTATTTT
CASSFLVGTDTQYF